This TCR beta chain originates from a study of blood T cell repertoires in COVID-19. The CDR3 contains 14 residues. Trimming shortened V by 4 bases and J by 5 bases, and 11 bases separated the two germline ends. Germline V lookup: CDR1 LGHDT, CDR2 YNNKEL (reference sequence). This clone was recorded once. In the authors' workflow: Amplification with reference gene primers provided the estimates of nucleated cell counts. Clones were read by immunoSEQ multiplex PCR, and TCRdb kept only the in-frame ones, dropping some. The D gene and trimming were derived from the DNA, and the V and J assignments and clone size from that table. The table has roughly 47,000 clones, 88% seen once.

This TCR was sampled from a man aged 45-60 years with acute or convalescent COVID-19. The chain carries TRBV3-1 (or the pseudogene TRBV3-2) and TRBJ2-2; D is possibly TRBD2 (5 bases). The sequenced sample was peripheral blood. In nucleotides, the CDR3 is TGTGCCAGCAGCCGAACCGGCGGGACCGGGGAGCTGTTTTTT. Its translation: CASSRTGGTGELFF.